This T cell receptor beta chain originates from a study of blood T cells in healthy people across ages. This clonotype was detected only a few times. CDR3 size: 15 residues. The V end lost 0 bases, the J end lost 3 bases, and 11 bases lay between the germline ends. Germline-derived CDR1 and CDR2 are SGHVS and FQNEAQ. The authors ran a second PCR of roughly 6 to 11 cycles using a sample-barcoded 5' primer and a J-beta primer mix. TCRdb re-called the 5' RACE reads through MiXCR, storing one row per CDR3 protein. Of 1.5 million to 1.9 million distinct CDR3 sequences in the sample, under 55% were seen once.

The receptor comes from a young woman in good health. The sequenced sample consisted of blood. The chain carries TRBV7-8 and TRBJ1-2; D not resolved. The DNA of the CDR3 is TGTGCCAGCAGCTTAGCGCACACCGCGGACTATGGCTACACCTTC. Its protein is CASSLAHTADYGYTF.